These 24 T cell receptor beta chains originate from one sample sequenced in a study of shared clonotypes between healthy human individuals. Selected positively for CCR7 and CD45RO-negative, naive CD8 cells excluded terminally differentiated effector memory CD45RA+ cells. Profiled with immunoSEQ multiplex PCR; TCRdb holds only in-frame clones, not every one. The table lists 2 million to 2.5 million clones, over 85% of them singletons. The sequenced material came from naive CD8+ T cells sorted from blood. These receptors originate from a man between 18 and 29 years old in good health.

V and J are TRBV4-1 and TRBJ2-7; 8 bases fit TRBD2. The CDR3 sequence is 17 residues long. Germline assignment: CDR1 MGHRA and CDR2 YSYEKL. Germline trimming cut 0 bases from V and 1 base from J; bases unmatched to any gene: 8. CDR3 coding DNA: TGCGCCAGCAGCCAAGAAGGGGGGACTAGTCTGTCCTACGAGCAGTACTTC. Protein: CASSQEGGTSLSYEQYF.

This clone was observed once. Within the sample, other DNA sequences also encode this same CDR3. The V gene is TRBV11-2, the J gene TRBJ2-3; D call uncertain. The germline gives CDR1 SGHAT, CDR2 FQNNGV. The CDR3 is 12 amino acids. V lost 1 base to trimming and J lost 6 bases, with 5 bases between them. The CDR3 protein is CASSLALDTQYF. Here the CDR3 DNA reads TGTGCCAGCAGCTTAGCCTTGGATACGCAGTATTTT.

V usage is TRBV30 and J usage is TRBJ1-2; TRBD1 is a possible D gene (5 bases). The CDR3 length is 13 residues. Germline V gene lookup returns CDR1 GTSNPN and CDR2 SVGIG (reference sequence). Trimming removed 1 base from V and 3 bases from J, with 9 bases in between. CDR3 nucleotides: TGTGCCTGGAGTGGAGTGGGGGACTATGGCTACACCTTC. This gives the protein CAWSGVGDYGYTF.

The chain employs TRBV2 and TRBJ2-2; 8 nucleotides agree with TRBD2. Germline CDR1 is SNHLY and CDR2 is FYNNEI. V trimming: 1 base; J trimming: 4 bases; junction bases outside the gene matches: 8. This CDR3 has 17 residues. CDR3 residues: CASSEGLWLAGTGELFF. The CDR3 nucleotides read TGTGCCAGCAGTGAAGGTTTATGGCTAGCGGGCACCGGGGAGCTGTTTTTT.

Comments on this clone: This CDR3 is also generated by other DNA sequences in the sample. J is TRBJ2-7 and V is TRBV4-1, with a weak D call TRBD1 (6 bases). V lost 1 base to trimming and J lost 2 bases, with 12 bases between them. CDR3 length: 15 amino acids. Looked up from germline, CDR1 is MGHRA and CDR2 is YSYEKL. This CDR3 is CASSQVSGDTYEQYF. CDR3 nucleotides: TGCGCCAGCAGCCAAGTGTCAGGGGATACCTACGAGCAGTACTTC.

This chain uses TRBV18 with TRBJ2-7; D is perhaps TRBD1 (6 bases). V lost 6 bases, J lost 2 bases, and 17 bases lay in between. The germline V gene has CDR1 KGHSH and CDR2 LQKENI. The CDR3 extends over 15 amino acids. Here the CDR3 reads CASSQTRTDAYEQYF. For the CDR3, the DNA is TGTGCCAGCTCCCAGACCCGGACAGACGCCTACGAGCAGTACTTC.

The V call is TRBV5-6, the J call TRBJ2-5; 7 nucleotides agree with TRBD2. CDR1 SGHDT and CDR2 YYEEEE come from the germline V gene. The ends lost 3 bases at V and 5 bases at J; junction bases unmatched: 7. The CDR3 sequence is 14 residues long. CDR3 residues: CASSWGEGLETQYF. Here the CDR3 DNA reads TGTGCCAGCAGCTGGGGGGAGGGTTTGGAGACCCAGTACTTC.

J is TRBJ2-1 and V is TRBV7-9; D gene unclear. V dropped 6 bases and J dropped 9 bases, with 24 bases sitting between them. Germline values: CDR1 SEHNR, CDR2 FQNEAQ (reference sequence). The CDR3 sequence is 16 residues long. CDR3 sequence: CASSNEIIKILGEQFF. CDR3 in DNA: TGTGCCAGCAGTAATGAGATAATCAAAATATTAGGTGAGCAGTTCTTC.

The J gene is TRBJ2-3, the V gene TRBV5-6; D is perhaps TRBD1 (6 bases). Germline V gene sequence: CDR1 SGHDT, CDR2 YYEEEE. The length of the CDR3 is 14 residues. Trimming removed 3 bases at V and 1 base at J, with 9 bases between. The DNA of the CDR3 is TGTGCCAGCAGCTCGGGACACCGCACAGATACGCAGTATTTT. It codes for CASSSGHRTDTQYF.

The rearrangement links TRBV4-1 to TRBJ2-1; D possibly corresponds to TRBD1 (5 bases). Between the trimmed V and J ends, which lost 0 bases and 2 bases, there was a span of 14 bases. This CDR3 region has 17 residues. The germline gives CDR1 MGHRA, CDR2 YSYEKL. For the CDR3, the DNA is TGCGCCAGCAGCCAAGAAGGGGAACCGCACCCCTACAATGAGCAGTTCTTC. Translated, it gives CASSQEGEPHPYNEQFF.

V is TRBV5-1 and J is TRBJ2-7; the match to TRBD1 covers 7 bases. CDR3 length: 15 amino acids. The V and J ends lost 4 bases and 3 bases, in that order; junction bases with no gene match: 10. Germline V gene data show CDR1 as SGHRS and CDR2 as YFSETQ. The CDR3 bases are TGCGCCAGCAGCGCGGCCCAGGGGGTGGACTACGAGCAGTACTTC. Its translation is CASSAAQGVDYEQYF.

The CDR3 DNA reads TGTGCCAGCAGTTTATCAGCGGGGGGGCCGAATGAGCAGTTCTTC. It is translated as CASSLSAGGPNEQFF. This chain links TRBV27 with TRBJ2-1; 10 bases align to TRBD2. The CDR3 sequence is 15 residues long. The germline V gene has CDR1 MNHEY and CDR2 SMNVEV (reference sequence). V gave up 0 bases and J gave up 7 bases; unmatched junction bases: 3.

This rearrangement joins TRBV10-3 to TRBJ2-5; 10 nucleotides match TRBD1. The CDR3 runs 15 residues. The V segment lost 6 bases and the J segment 5 bases; nucleotides outside the gene matches: 9. Per the germline V gene, CDR1 is ENHRY and CDR2 is SYGVKD. CDR3 DNA: TGTGCCATCAGCCCCGGGACAGGGGAGGGGGAGACCCAGTACTTC. It encodes CAISPGTGEGETQYF.

The gene calls are TRBV28 and TRBJ1-4; the D is unclear. Germline loops: CDR1 MDHEN, CDR2 SYDVKM. The V end lost 6 bases, the J end lost 3 bases, and 14 bases lay between the germline ends. The CDR3 covers 15 residues. Here the CDR3 DNA reads TGTGCCAGCAGCCCCATCGGGCAGGCTAATGAAAAACTGTTTTTT. Protein: CASSPIGQANEKLFF.

This rearrangement joins TRBV4-1 to TRBJ1-6; a possible D gene is TRBD1 (6 bases). V was pared by 2 bases and J by 11 bases, with 16 bases between. Germline V gives CDR1 MGHRA, CDR2 YSYEKL. CDR3 length: 15 residues. CDR3 nucleotide sequence: TGCGCCAGCAGCCAAATCGGAAGGGGGAAGACACCCCTCCACTTT. It encodes CASSQIGRGKTPLHF.

J is TRBJ2-7 and V is TRBV11-2; D is unclear. This CDR3 comprises 12 residues. Germline V gene data show CDR1 as SGHAT and CDR2 as FQNNGV. The ends were cut back, 1 base at V and 4 bases at J, with 5 bases in the middle. The CDR3 sequence: CASSLARYEQYF. The CDR3 nucleotides read TGTGCCAGCAGCTTAGCAAGATACGAGCAGTACTTC.

This chain joins TRBV6-1 and TRBJ2-1; the D is unclear. The V gene's germline CDR1 is MNHNS and CDR2 SASEGT. V shed 5 bases and J shed 0 bases, with 11 bases lying between them. This CDR3 comprises 15 residues. CDR3 nucleotide sequence: TGTGCCAGCAGTTTTGAGGCGGACTCCTACAATGAGCAGTTCTTC. Protein sequence: CASSFEADSYNEQFF.

Turning to this clone: Other DNA sequences in this specimen translate into the identical CDR3. The rearrangement links TRBV6-6 to TRBJ1-2; 9 bases are a match to TRBD1. The germline V gene has CDR1 MNHNY and CDR2 SVGAGI (reference sequence). The CDR3 spans 14 residues. V shed 0 bases and J 7 bases; nucleotides not matched to a gene: 3. This CDR3 reads CASSYSGQGGGYTF. The CDR3 bases are TGTGCCAGCAGTTACTCGGGACAGGGTGGTGGCTACACCTTC.

The chain carries TRBV13 and TRBJ1-1; D is uncertain. V was shortened by 1 base and J by 8 bases, with 8 bases between the two germline ends. Germline V gene sequence: CDR1 PRHDT, CDR2 FYEKMQ (reference sequence). The CDR3 extends over 12 amino acids. The CDR3 loop reads CASSLEPQEAFF. The DNA of the CDR3 is TGTGCCAGCAGCTTAGAGCCTCAGGAAGCTTTCTTT.

The chain uses TRBV27 and TRBJ2-7; 11 bases match TRBD2. Germline assignment: CDR1 MNHEY and CDR2 SMNVEV (reference sequence). Unmatched junction bases numbered 7, after V lost 3 bases and J lost 6 bases. The CDR3 sequence is 15 residues long. This CDR3 reads CASSFGSGRASEQYF. In DNA form, the CDR3 reads TGTGCCAGCAGTTTTGGTAGCGGGAGGGCCAGCGAGCAGTACTTC.

The CDR3 is CASSLLNEQYF. CDR3 bases: TGTGCCAGCAGCTTACTCAACGAGCAGTACTTC. The chain employs TRBV13 and TRBJ2-7; no reliable D call. Germline loops: CDR1 PRHDT, CDR2 FYEKMQ (reference sequence). Trimming shortened V by 2 bases and J by 5 bases, and 4 bases separated the two germline ends. This CDR3 contains 11 residues.

The chain employs TRBV6-5 and TRBJ1-2; TRBD1 matches 7 bases. From germline, CDR1 is MNHEY and CDR2 SVGAGI. This CDR3 has 13 amino acids. CDR3 loop: CAVQGGGGYGYTF. The DNA for the CDR3 is TGTGCGGTACAGGGAGGGGGCGGCTATGGCTACACCTTC.

The chain employs TRBV6-5 and TRBJ2-3, with D maybe TRBD1 (7 bases). Germline lookup yields CDR1 MNHEY and CDR2 SVGAGI. This CDR3 spans 15 amino acids. The V end lost 6 bases, the J end lost 5 bases, and 18 bases lay between the germline ends. CDR3 amino acids: CASRPYRGAGDTQYF. The CDR3 bases are TGTGCCAGCAGGCCTTACAGGGGAGCGGGAGATACGCAGTATTTT.

This clone was found once. The chain carries TRBV6-6 and TRBJ1-1; D unclear. Germline CDR1 MNHNY, CDR2 SVGAGI (reference sequence). V gave up 2 bases and J gave up 4 bases, with 11 bases separating them. The CDR3 is made up of 14 amino acids. The CDR3 sequence is CASSYRAGITEAFF. CDR3 coding DNA: TGTGCCAGCAGTTACCGGGCGGGGATCACTGAAGCTTTCTTT.